The 6 T cell receptor beta chains below were found in one sample sequenced in a study of T-cell memory formation after mild COVID-19. TCRdb redid the calling of the 5' RACE reads with MiXCR, one entry per CDR3 protein. The table includes some 150,000 distinct CDR3 sequences, almost 25% detected once. Sequencing was done on a sample of PBMCs or a T cell subset sorted from them (not recorded which). Source of these receptors: an adult woman who had mild COVID-19 (a few samples of this study predate the infection). Cell type and time point are not known.

The chain combines TRBV6-2 or TRBV6-3 with TRBJ2-1; 8 bases fit TRBD2. Trimming took 6 bases from V and 9 from J; bases not matched to a gene: 13. There are 15 residues in the CDR3. Germline V lookup: CDR1 MNHEY, CDR2 SVGEGT. CDR3 amino acids: CASSSMSGSTCEQFF. Here the CDR3 DNA reads TGTGCCAGCAGCTCTATGAGCGGGAGTACGTGTGAGCAGTTCTTC.

The J gene is TRBJ2-7, the V gene TRBV6-2 or TRBV6-3, with TRBD2 matching over 11 bases. Germline CDR1 MNHEY, CDR2 SVGEGT. V shed 0 bases and J 0 bases; nucleotides not matched to a gene: 4. This CDR3 comprises 17 residues. The CDR3 nucleotides read TGTGCCAGCAGTTACTCGAGGACTAGCGGGCTCTCCTACGAGCAGTACTTC. Protein: CASSYSRTSGLSYEQYF.

The chain couples TRBV12-3 or TRBV12-4 to TRBJ2-3; 9 positions agree with TRBD2. Trimming removed 4 bases from V and 0 bases from J; junction bases left unmatched: 8. The CDR3 covers 17 residues. The CDR3 DNA sequence: TGTGCCAGCAGTTCCCCATTAGCGGGGGAAAGCACAGATACGCAGTATTTT. As protein: CASSSPLAGESTDTQYF.

The J gene is TRBJ1-2, the V gene TRBV12-3 or TRBV12-4; 8 bases are a match to TRBD1. The CDR3 contains 15 residues. J was trimmed by 5 bases and V by 7 bases; bases with no gene match: 12. CDR3 in amino acids: CASNQRTDRAYGYTF. DNA of the CDR3: TGTGCCAGCAACCAAAGGACGGACAGGGCATATGGCTACACCTTC.

V usage is TRBV5-5 and J usage is TRBJ1-2; D gene uncertain. Germline values: CDR1 SGHKS, CDR2 YYEKEE (reference sequence). The length of the CDR3 is 15 residues. Trimming removed 4 bases at V and 5 bases at J, with 18 bases between. The CDR3 protein is CASSTTPSDVYGYTF. The CDR3 nucleotides are TGTGCCAGCAGCACGACACCCAGCGACGTTTATGGCTACACCTTC. Based on the CDR3 plus reference TRBV5-5 and TRBJ1-2, the full variable domain is DAGVTQSPTHLIKTRGQQVTLRCSPISGHKSVSWYQQVLGQGPQFIFQYYEKEERGRGNFPDRFSARQFPNYSSELNVNALLLGDSALYLCASSTTPSDVYGYTFGSGTRLTVV.

This clonotype was picked up many times. The genes are TRBV20-1 and TRBJ2-1; 7 nucleotides agree with TRBD2. Germline V gene lookup returns CDR1 DFQATT and CDR2 SNEGSKA (reference sequence). Trimming took 6 bases from V and 1 from J; bases not matched to a gene: 12. This CDR3 has 16 residues. The CDR3, as DNA: TGCAGTGCCGGAGAGGGAGGGATCCAATCCTACAATGAGCAGTTCTTC. Translating gives CSAGEGGIQSYNEQFF.